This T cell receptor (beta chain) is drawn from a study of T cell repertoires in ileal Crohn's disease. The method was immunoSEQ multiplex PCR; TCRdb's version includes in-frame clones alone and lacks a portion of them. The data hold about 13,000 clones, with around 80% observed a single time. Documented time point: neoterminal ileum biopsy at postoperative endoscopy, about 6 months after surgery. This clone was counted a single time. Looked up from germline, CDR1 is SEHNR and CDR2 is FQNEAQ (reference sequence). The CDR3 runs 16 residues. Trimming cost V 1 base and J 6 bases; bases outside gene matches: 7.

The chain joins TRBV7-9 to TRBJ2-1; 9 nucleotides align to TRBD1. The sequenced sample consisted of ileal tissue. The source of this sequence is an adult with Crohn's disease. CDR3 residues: CASSLVTGGLSNEQFF. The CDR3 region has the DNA TGTGCCAGCAGCTTAGTCACAGGGGGCTTGAGCAATGAGCAGTTCTTC.